A selection of T cell receptor beta chains follows, all from one sample in a study of neoadjuvant anti-PD-1 for oral cavity cancer. Assay: immunoSEQ multiplex PCR; the TCRdb copy retains only in-frame clones and omits some. The repertoire consists of more than 12,000 clones, with roughly 64% occurring once and the leading ten covering 2% to 2.5%. The sequencing here drew on PBMCs, taken before nivolumab (anti-PD-1) treatment. These TCRs come from a person aged 35 to 85 with oral cavity squamous cell carcinoma. The CDR3 runs from the conserved cysteine through the conserved F or W. D genes are given only for firm matches. Expanded clones are given a class, and other clones once, few, many or no size at all.

j_call v_call clone_size d_call cdr3_nt cdr3_aa
TRBJ1-1 TRBV14 - - TGTGCCAGCAGCCCGTTGGCAGGACGGACGAACACTGAAGCTTTCTTT CASSPLAGRTNTEAFF
TRBJ2-3 TRBV10-1 - TRBD2 TGCGCCAGCAGTGAGCTTACCGGGACTAGCGGGAGCCCATCAAGCACAGATACGCAGTATTTT CASSELTGTSGSPSSTDTQYF
TRBJ1-6 TRBV4-2 few - TGTGCCAGCAGCCAAGTAGGAGGGGCTAATAATTCACCCCTCCACTTT CASSQVGGANNSPLHF
TRBJ1-5 TRBV29-1 - TRBD1 TGCAGCGTTGGGGACAGGCGTAATCAGCCCCAGCATTTT CSVGDRRNQPQHF
TRBJ1-2 TRBV7-2 - TRBD1 TGTGCCAGCAGCAAGGACAGGACCTATGGCTACACCTTC CASSKDRTYGYTF
TRBJ2-2 TRBV19 few TRBD2 TGTGCCAGTACCCGGGAGGGGTATACCGGGGAGCTGTTTTTT CASTREGYTGELFF
TRBJ1-2 TRBV5-5 - - TGTGCCAGCAGCTTCGGGGACAACTATGGCTACACCTTC CASSFGDNYGYTF
TRBJ1-4 TRBV27 - TRBD1 TGTGCCAGCAGTCCCCAGGGGGTCAATGAAAAACTGTTTTTT CASSPQGVNEKLFF
TRBJ1-1 TRBV7-2 - TRBD1 TGTGCCAGCAGCTTCGGGCCCAGGGGGACTGAAGCTTTCTTT CASSFGPRGTEAFF
TRBJ1-5 TRBV6-5 - - TGTGCCAGCAGTTACTCGAAGGTGTCGTGGGCCCAGCATTTT CASSYSKVSWAQHF
TRBJ2-5 TRBV5-1 - - TGCGCCAGCAGCTTCAATGGAGGGGCAGAGACCCAGTACTTC CASSFNGGAETQYF
TRBJ2-5 TRBV4-2 once TRBD1 TGTGCCAGCAGCCAAGATCTAGGGGGCCGAGAGACCCAGTACTTC CASSQDLGGRETQYF
TRBJ1-6 TRBV2 few TRBD1 TGTGCCAGCAGATTGGACAGGGTGTTCTCTTCACCCCTCCACTTT CASRLDRVFSSPLHF
TRBJ1-1 TRBV19 - - TGTGCCAGTAGTACCTCGGGACACACGAGGAACACTGAAGCTTTCTTT CASSTSGHTRNTEAFF
TRBJ2-3 TRBV5-4 - - TGTGCCAGCACCAAAGAGGTTCAGGCACACGGCACAGATACGCAGTATTTT CASTKEVQAHGTDTQYF
TRBJ1-6 TRBV6-1 - - TGTGCCAGCAGGTTATACAGGGATAATTCACCCCTCCACTTT CASRLYRDNSPLHF
TRBJ1-2 TRBV5-1 - - TGCGCCAGCAGCGAGGGGCGGGGTGGCTACACCTTC CASSEGRGGYTF
TRBJ1-1 TRBV28 - - TGTGCCAGCAGGGGGCGTCCTGAAGCTTTCTTT CASRGRPEAFF